This T cell receptor (beta chain) stems from a study of shared clonotypes between healthy human individuals. Findings of the study overall: Blood was the only sampled material, and tissue repertoires likely differ. The diversity represented, both genetic and in exposure history, was limited by few donors. Naive CD4 clonotypes overlapped across several donors at around 5%.

The assay was immunoSEQ multiplex PCR, and TCRdb's table has in-frame clones only and misses some. The repertoire holds a few million clones, with about 94% as singletons. Remarks on this clone: Its specificity is unknown.

In germline, CDR1 is MNHEY, CDR2 SVGAGI. The V gene lost 0 bases and the J gene lost 5 bases, with 7 bases spanning the gap. This CDR3 contains 13 residues. Naive CD8 cells comprised CD45RO-negative, CCR7-positively selected cells, excluding terminally differentiated effector memory CD45RA+ cells. Sequencing input: naive CD8+ T cells from PBMCs. V and J are TRBV6-5 and TRBJ2-5; D gene uncertain. The receptor was isolated from a man aged 18 to 30 in good health. Some clones in this sample may be carry-over from other donors' samples. CDR3 loop: CASSYSRRETQYF. DNA for the CDR3: TGTGCCAGCAGTTACTCCCGAAGGGAGACCCAGTACTTC.